These 9 T cell receptor beta chains originate from one sample sequenced in a study of T cell responses to AZD1222 COVID-19 vaccine. TCRdb's table, derived via immunoSEQ multiplex PCR, lists solely in-frame clones and lacks some. Among some 140,000 clones, 85% to 90% were seen once, and the ten largest hold 1.9%. The sequencing here drew on peripheral blood, taken on day 0 of AZD1222 vaccination. The receptors here all came from an adult in good health.

The CDR3 is CATTRTGGNSPLHF. CDR3 coding DNA: TGTGCCACCACCCGGACAGGGGGAAATTCACCCCTCCACTTT. The chain combines TRBV15 with TRBJ1-6; 10 bases are shared with TRBD1. This CDR3 has 14 residues. CDR1 is LNHNV and CDR2 is YYDKDF in the germline V gene (reference sequence). V lost 7 bases to trimming and J lost 7 bases; unmatched junction nucleotides: 4.

This clone showed up just a few times. CDR3 nucleotides: TGTGCCAGTAGTATGCAGGTTCTGGGCAGCAATCAGCCCCAGCATTTT. Amino acid sequence: CASSMQVLGSNQPQHF. The gene calls are TRBV19 and TRBJ1-5; no clear D. CDR3 length: 16 amino acids. Germline CDR1 reads LNHDA; CDR2 reads SQIVND (reference sequence). The V end was cut by 3 bases, the J end by 1 base, with 13 bases between.

This chain joins TRBV28 and TRBJ1-4; weak D call: TRBD1 (6 bases). Germline V gene sequence: CDR1 MDHEN, CDR2 SYDVKM. The CDR3 loop spans 15 amino acids. V lost 4 bases and J lost 4, with 13 bases in between. In DNA, the CDR3 is TGTGCCAGCAGTTCCACCGGGACAAATAATGAAAAACTGTTTTTT. Translation: CASSSTGTNNEKLFF.

This clone was recorded once. The chain links TRBV5-1 to TRBJ1-4; D not certain. This CDR3 is 17 amino acids long. The germline gives CDR1 SGHRS, CDR2 YFSETQ. Trimming pared 0 bases from V and 0 bases from J, leaving 12 bases between. CDR3 nucleotide sequence: TGCGCCAGCAGCTTGGCCAAGGGAGGGTCAACTAATGAAAAACTGTTTTTT. This translates into CASSLAKGGSTNEKLFF.

The chain recombines TRBV9 with TRBJ2-1, with 8 bases matching TRBD2. The CDR3 sequence is 13 residues long. Germline CDR1 and CDR2: SGDLS and YYNGEE. V trimming: 4 bases; J trimming: 10 bases; junction bases outside the gene matches: 7. As DNA, the CDR3 is TGTGCCAGCAGCTCCGGGACTAGAGTGGAGCAGTTCTTC. This codes for CASSSGTRVEQFF.

V usage is TRBV19 and J usage is TRBJ2-2; 9 nucleotides align to TRBD1. Per the germline V gene, CDR1 is LNHDA and CDR2 is SQIVND (reference sequence). The V gene end was trimmed by 5 bases and the J gene end by 0 bases; junction bases not matched to a gene: 13. The CDR3 consists of 19 residues. CDR3 DNA: TGTGCCAGTAGTTCCTCGGGAGGACAGGGGTTAGCGAACACCGGGGAGCTGTTTTTT. Its translation: CASSSSGGQGLANTGELFF. The whole variable domain, filled in from reference TRBV19 and TRBJ2-2, reads DGGITQSPKYLFRKEGQNVTLSCEQNLNHDAMYWYRQDPGQGLRLIYYSQIVNDFQKGDIAEGYSVSREKKESFPLTVTSAQKNPTAFYLCASSSSGGQGLANTGELFFGEGSRLTVL.

The CDR3 DNA sequence: TGCGCCAGCAGCTTGGGGCAGGGGATGAACACTGAAGCTTTCTTT. Its translation is CASSLGQGMNTEAFF. V and J are TRBV5-1 and TRBJ1-1; maybe TRBD1 (6 bases). Germline loops: CDR1 SGHRS, CDR2 YFSETQ. V dropped 0 bases and J dropped 0 bases, with 9 bases sitting between them. This CDR3 is 15 amino acids long.

J is TRBJ2-3 and V is TRBV7-3; D might be TRBD1 or TRBD2, each matching 5 bases. CDR3 length: 14 residues. Germline V CDR1 and CDR2: SGHTA, FQGTGA. V was pared by 6 bases and J by 2 bases, with 12 bases between. Written as DNA, the CDR3 is TGTGCCAGCAGGGGACCGACCGACACAGATACGCAGTATTTT. Amino acids: CASRGPTDTDTQYF.

V is TRBV7-8 and J is TRBJ1-4; D call uncertain. Deletions cut 6 bases from V and 7 bases from J, with 15 bases between. The CDR3 length is 14 residues. CDR1 is SGHVS and CDR2 is FQNEAQ in the germline V gene. This CDR3 reads CASSLPVYGEKLFF. In DNA form, the CDR3 reads TGTGCCAGCAGTCTACCGGTTTACGGTGAAAAACTGTTTTTT.